This entry lists 18 T cell receptor beta chains sequenced from one sample in a study of cytomegalovirus exposure and HLA in healthy donors. The PCR used 60 Vbeta and 13 Jbeta primers. Here immunoSEQ multiplex PCR was the method, and the copy in TCRdb shows in-frame clones only, minus some. Of roughly 150,000 clones listed, more than 60% were seen once; the top ten hold under 11%. Input material: PBMCs. The receptors here all came from a man younger than 45 in good health and CMV-seropositive.

The chain has TRBV6-5 and TRBJ1-5; 7 bases fit TRBD1. This CDR3 has 14 residues. V was pared by 4 bases and J by 1 base, with 1 base of the junction left unmatched. CDR1 and CDR2 from the germline V gene are MNHEY and SVGAGI. DNA of the CDR3: TGTGCCAGCAGTTTACAGGGGAGCAATCAGCCCCAGCATTTT. Encoded protein: CASSLQGSNQPQHF.

The chain is built from TRBV28 and TRBJ1-3; no clear D. The CDR3 loop spans 14 amino acids. Trimming shortened V by 6 bases and J by 1 base, and 10 bases separated the two germline ends. CDR1 is MDHEN and CDR2 is SYDVKM in the germline V gene. The CDR3 reads CASRSLGSGNTIYF. As DNA, the CDR3 is TGTGCCAGCAGGAGCCTCGGGTCTGGAAACACCATATATTTT.

J is TRBJ1-2 and V is TRBV28; D not certain. CDR3 length: 15 residues. CDR1 MDHEN and CDR2 SYDVKM come from the germline V gene. The germline V and J ends were trimmed by 2 bases and 2 bases, with 12 bases remaining between them. For the CDR3, the DNA is TGTGCCAGCAGTTTAGGTGCTAAGTCGAACTATGGCTACACCTTC. Translation gives CASSLGAKSNYGYTF.

This rearrangement joins TRBV7-9 to TRBJ2-7, with 14 bases aligning to TRBD2. CDR3 length: 15 amino acids. Germline V CDR1 and CDR2: SEHNR, FQNEAQ (reference sequence). J lost 7 bases, V lost 7 bases, and 9 bases had no gene match. The chain's CDR3 is CASTPGTSGRGEQYF. CDR3 coding DNA: TGTGCCAGCACCCCTGGGACTAGCGGGAGAGGGGAGCAGTACTTC.

The gene calls are TRBV9 and TRBJ1-3; D gene unclear. The CDR3 has 14 residues. CDR1 and CDR2 (germline): SGDLS, YYNGEE. Between the trimmed V and J ends, which lost 4 bases and 4 bases, there was a span of 12 bases. DNA of the CDR3: TGTGCCAGCAGCTCCGCGGGCGCCGGAAACACCATATATTTT. Encoded protein: CASSSAGAGNTIYF. Full variable domain (remainder filled in from reference TRBV9 and TRBJ1-3): DSGVTQTPKHLITATGQRVTLRCSPRSGDLSVYWYQQSLDQGLQFLIQYYNGEERAKGNILERFSAQQFPDLHSELNLSSLELGDSALYFCASSSAGAGNTIYFGEGSWLTVV.

The CDR3 protein is CASKQGAGEKLFF. CDR3 in DNA: TGTGCCTCCAAACAGGGGGCCGGGGAAAAACTGTTTTTT. The chain uses TRBV30 and TRBJ1-4, with 9 bases identical to TRBD1. There are 13 residues in the CDR3. Germline V lookup: CDR1 GTSNPN, CDR2 SVGIG (reference sequence). V lost 7 bases to trimming and J lost 8 bases; unmatched junction nucleotides: 8. The variable domain in full, with the rest retrieved from reference TRBV30 and TRBJ1-4, is SQTIHQWPATLVQPVGSPLSLECTVEGTSNPNLYWYRQAAGRGLQLLFYSVGIGQISSEVPQNLSASRPQDRQFILSSKKLLLSDSGFYLCASKQGAGEKLFFGSGTQLSVL.

V usage is TRBV7-9 and J usage is TRBJ2-1; a weak D match, TRBD1 (5 bases). The V gene's germline CDR1 is SEHNR and CDR2 FQNEAQ (reference sequence). V was pared by 5 bases and J by 0 bases, with 17 bases between. The CDR3 loop spans 17 amino acids. CDR3 bases: TGTGCCAGCAGCCCAGCGCCAGGGCGGAGCTCCTACAATGAGCAGTTCTTC. It encodes CASSPAPGRSSYNEQFF.

The CDR3 loop reads CASSAARVPRTDTQYF. The CDR3 DNA reads TGCGCCAGCAGTGCCGCCCGCGTCCCGCGCACAGATACGCAGTATTTT. The chain employs TRBV10-2 and TRBJ2-3; D gene uncertain. This CDR3 is built from 16 residues. V was shortened by 4 bases and J by 1 base, with 15 bases between the two germline ends. CDR1 and CDR2 (germline): WSHSY, SAAADI.

This clone was counted a single time. The CDR3 protein is CASSLQGGTNEKLFF. CDR3 coding DNA: TGCGCCAGCAGCCTGCAGGGAGGGACTAATGAAAAACTGTTTTTT. The chain is built from TRBV5-1 and TRBJ1-4; the D gene is possibly TRBD1 (5 bases). The CDR3 is 15 amino acids. The germline gives CDR1 SGHRS, CDR2 YFSETQ. V was cut by 4 bases and J by 2 bases, with 12 bases left in between.

This clone has a handful of counts. This sequence joins TRBV9 and TRBJ1-1, with 9 nucleotides matching TRBD1. The CDR3 runs to 16 residues. Trimming cost V 3 bases and J 1 base; bases outside gene matches: 7. Looked up from germline, CDR1 is SGDLS and CDR2 is YYNGEE. The CDR3, as DNA: TGTGCCAGCAGCGCCGACGAGGGACAGGGGAACACTGAAGCTTTCTTT. This translates into CASSADEGQGNTEAFF.

The chain couples TRBV27 to TRBJ1-1, with TRBD1 identical over 9 bases. The V gene's germline CDR1 is MNHEY and CDR2 SMNVEV (reference sequence). This CDR3 region has 14 residues. V was pared by 7 bases and J by 1 base, with 4 bases of the junction left unmatched. CDR3 sequence (DNA): TGTGCCAGCACTCGGACAGGGGAGAACACTGAAGCTTTCTTT. It specifies CASTRTGENTEAFF.

The rearrangement uses TRBV6-1 and TRBJ1-5, with TRBD1 as a possible D gene (6 bases). CDR3 length equals 13 residues. The germline V gene has CDR1 MNHNS and CDR2 SASEGT. V was trimmed by 10 bases and J by 2 bases, leaving 12 bases between them. The DNA for the CDR3 is TGTGCCACTGCGGGGGCCGGCAATCAGCCCCAGCATTTT. It translates to CATAGAGNQPQHF.

The chain recombines TRBV5-4 with TRBJ2-3; a weak D match, TRBD2 (6 bases). Deletions cut 1 base from V and 1 base from J, with 10 bases between. The CDR3 loop spans 15 amino acids. Germline V lookup: CDR1 SGHNT, CDR2 YYREEE (reference sequence). CDR3 amino acids: CASSLTSLGTDTQYF. The CDR3 DNA is TGTGCCAGCAGCTTGACTAGCTTGGGCACAGATACGCAGTATTTT. The variable domain in full, completed from reference TRBV5-4 and TRBJ2-3, reads ETGVTQSPTHLIKTRGQQVTLRCSSQSGHNTVSWYQQALGQGPQFIFQYYREEENGRGNFPPRFSGLQFPNYSSELNVNALELDDSALYLCASSLTSLGTDTQYFGPGTRLTVL.

This clone was seen only a few times. The chain is built from TRBV6-1 and TRBJ2-7; 11 nucleotides match TRBD2. Germline assignment: CDR1 MNHNS and CDR2 SASEGT. This CDR3 comprises 15 residues. With V trimmed by 8 bases and J by 2 bases, 8 bases remained unmatched. CDR3 bases: TGTGCCAGCGGTACCTTAGCGGGAGGGCCCTACGAGCAGTACTTC. Amino acid sequence: CASGTLAGGPYEQYF.

The V and J genes are TRBV5-1 and TRBJ2-5, with D possibly matching TRBD1 (6 bases). Between the trimmed V and J ends, which lost 8 bases and 11 bases, there was a span of 25 bases. This CDR3 comprises 14 residues. Looked up from germline, CDR1 is SGHRS and CDR2 is YFSETQ. CDR3 bases: TGCGCCAGTGAGGCAGGGGCCAGCGTGGGTGAGCAGTACTTC. As protein: CASEAGASVGEQYF. Full variable domain (missing parts from reference TRBV5-1 and TRBJ2-5): KAGVTQTPRYLIKTRGQQVTLSCSPISGHRSVSWYQQTPGQGLQFLFEYFSETQRNKGNFPGRFSGRQFSNSRSEMNVSTLELGDSALYLCASEAGASVGEQYFGPGTRLLVL.

The CDR3 loop reads CASSFSREGLDTGELFF. CDR3 in DNA: TGTGCCAGCAGCTTCTCGCGGGAGGGCCTCGACACCGGGGAGCTGTTTTTT. The V gene is TRBV7-9, the J gene TRBJ2-2; 9 bases map to TRBD2. V lost 3 bases, J lost 3 bases, and 8 bases stayed unmatched. The germline gives CDR1 SEHNR, CDR2 FQNEAQ (reference sequence). CDR3 length: 17 amino acids. The full variable domain, completed using reference TRBV7-9 and TRBJ2-2, is DTGVSQNPRHKITKRGQNVTFRCDPISEHNRLYWYRQTLGQGPEFLTYFQNEAQLEKSRLLSDRFSAERPKGSFSTLEIQRTEQGDSAMYLCASSFSREGLDTGELFFGEGSRLTVL.

This clone came up a few times. The chain is built from TRBV6-1 and TRBJ1-4; D gene uncertain. CDR1 and CDR2 from the germline V gene are MNHNS and SASEGT. This CDR3 contains 15 residues. Trimming took off 2 bases at V and 4 bases at J, with 11 bases between the two ends. The CDR3 bases are TGTGCCAGCAGTGAACTGGGCAGCTATAATGAAAAACTGTTTTTT. This encodes CASSELGSYNEKLFF.

The chain joins TRBV27 to TRBJ1-1; possibly TRBD1 for D (6 bases). The CDR3 consists of 14 residues. V dropped 6 bases and J dropped 4 bases, with 15 bases sitting between them. Germline V gene data show CDR1 as MNHEY and CDR2 as SMNVEV (reference sequence). CDR3 protein: CASRGEGVGTEAFF. The CDR3, as DNA: TGTGCCAGCAGAGGGGAGGGGGTGGGCACTGAAGCTTTCTTT.